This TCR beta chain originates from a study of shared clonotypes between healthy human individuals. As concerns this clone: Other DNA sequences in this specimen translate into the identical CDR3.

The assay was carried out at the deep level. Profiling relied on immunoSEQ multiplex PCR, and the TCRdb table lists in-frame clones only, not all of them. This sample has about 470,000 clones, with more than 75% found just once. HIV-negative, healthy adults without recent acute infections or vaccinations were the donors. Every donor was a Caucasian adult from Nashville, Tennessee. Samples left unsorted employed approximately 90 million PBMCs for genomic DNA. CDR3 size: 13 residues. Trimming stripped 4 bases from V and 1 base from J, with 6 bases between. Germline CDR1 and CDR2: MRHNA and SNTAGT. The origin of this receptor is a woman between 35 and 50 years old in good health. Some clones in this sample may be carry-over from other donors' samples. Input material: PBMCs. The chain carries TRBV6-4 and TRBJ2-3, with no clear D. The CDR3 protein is CASSVSGTDTQYF. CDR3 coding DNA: TGTGCCAGCAGTGTTTCGGGCACAGATACGCAGTATTTT.